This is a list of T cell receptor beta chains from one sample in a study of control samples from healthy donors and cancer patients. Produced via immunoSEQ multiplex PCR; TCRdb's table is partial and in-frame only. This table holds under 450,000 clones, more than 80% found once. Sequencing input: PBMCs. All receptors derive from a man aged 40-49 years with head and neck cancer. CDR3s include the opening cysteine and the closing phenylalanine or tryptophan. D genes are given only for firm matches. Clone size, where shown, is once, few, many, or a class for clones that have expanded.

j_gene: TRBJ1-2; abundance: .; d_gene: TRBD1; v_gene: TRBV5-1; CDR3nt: TGCGCCAGCAGCTTGGAGACAGGGGCTTATGGCTACACCTTC; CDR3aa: CASSLETGAYGYTF
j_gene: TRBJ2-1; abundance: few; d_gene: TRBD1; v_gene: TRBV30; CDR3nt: TGTGCCTGGAGTGACCTAGACAGGGGGCTGTACAATGAGCAGTTCTTC; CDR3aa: CAWSDLDRGLYNEQFF
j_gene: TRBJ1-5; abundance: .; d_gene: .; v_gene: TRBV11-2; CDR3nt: TGTGCCAGCAGCCCAAAGGGGGGGGCCAGCAATCAGCCCCAGCATTTT; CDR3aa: CASSPKGGASNQPQHF
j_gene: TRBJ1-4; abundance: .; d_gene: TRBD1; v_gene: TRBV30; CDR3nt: TGTGCCTGGGGAAGACAGGGAACTAATGAAAAACTGTTTTTT; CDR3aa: CAWGRQGTNEKLFF
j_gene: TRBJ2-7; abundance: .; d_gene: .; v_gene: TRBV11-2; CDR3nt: TGTGCCAGCAGCCTAGGCCCCGGGAGTAGCTCCTACGAGCAGTACTTC; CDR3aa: CASSLGPGSSSYEQYF
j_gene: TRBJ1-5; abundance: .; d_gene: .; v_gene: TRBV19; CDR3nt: TGTGCCAGTACCAGACTGGGCAGCAATCAGCCCCAGCATTTT; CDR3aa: CASTRLGSNQPQHF
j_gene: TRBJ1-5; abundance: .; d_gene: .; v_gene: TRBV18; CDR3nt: TGTGCCAGCTCACTAGAGAGGGCGGATAGCAATCAGCCCCAGCATTTT; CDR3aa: CASSLERADSNQPQHF
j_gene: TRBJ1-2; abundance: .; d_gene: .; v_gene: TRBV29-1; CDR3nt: TGCAGCGTTGAGAACTTACAGGACTATGGCTACACCTTC; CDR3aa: CSVENLQDYGYTF
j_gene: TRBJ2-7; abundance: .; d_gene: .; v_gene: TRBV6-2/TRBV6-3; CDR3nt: TGTGCCAGCAGGCCTGACAATAACTTCCCCTCGGAGTACTTC; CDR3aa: CASRPDNNFPSEYF
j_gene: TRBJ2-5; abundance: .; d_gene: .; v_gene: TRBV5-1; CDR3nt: TGCGCCAGCAGCTTGGCTATACGCGGGGAAGAGACCCAGTACTTC; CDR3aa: CASSLAIRGEETQYF
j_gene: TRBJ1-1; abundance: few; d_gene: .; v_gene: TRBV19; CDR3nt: TGTGCCAGTAGTATAGCCCACTCTGGGGACACTGAAGCTTTCTTT; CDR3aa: CASSIAHSGDTEAFF
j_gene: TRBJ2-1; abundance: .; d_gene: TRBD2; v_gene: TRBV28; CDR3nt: TGTGCCAGCAGTTTAGGCGGGGGGGCTTACAATGAGCAGTTCTTC; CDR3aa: CASSLGGGAYNEQFF
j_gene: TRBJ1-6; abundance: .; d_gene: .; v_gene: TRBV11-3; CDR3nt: TGTGCCAGCAGCCCCGGGGGCGCTAATTCACCCCTCCACTTT; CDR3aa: CASSPGGANSPLHF
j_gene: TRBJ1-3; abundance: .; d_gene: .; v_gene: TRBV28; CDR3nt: TGTGCCAGCAGTGAGACAGACCACTCTGGAAACACCATATATTTT; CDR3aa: CASSETDHSGNTIYF
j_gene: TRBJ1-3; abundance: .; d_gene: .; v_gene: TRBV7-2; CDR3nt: TGTGCCAGCAGTGTAGGCGCGAGCTCTGGAAACACCATATATTTT; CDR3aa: CASSVGASSGNTIYF
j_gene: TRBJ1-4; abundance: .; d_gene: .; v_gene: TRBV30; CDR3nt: TGTGCCTGGAGGCTCCAAGCGGGGAATGAAAAACTGTTTTTT; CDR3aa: CAWRLQAGNEKLFF
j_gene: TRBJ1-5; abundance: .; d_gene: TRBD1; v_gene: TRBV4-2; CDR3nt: TGTGCCAGCAGCCACTACCGGGACAGCAATAATCAGCCCCAGCATTTT; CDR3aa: CASSHYRDSNNQPQHF
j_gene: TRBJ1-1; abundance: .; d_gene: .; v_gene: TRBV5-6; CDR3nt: TGTGCCAGCAGCTTCGAGCCCTACACTGAAGCTTTCTTT; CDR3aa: CASSFEPYTEAFF
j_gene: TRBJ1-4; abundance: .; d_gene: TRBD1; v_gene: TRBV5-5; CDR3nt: TGTGCCAGCAGCTTTAGACAGGGGGGTGAAAAACTGTTTTTT; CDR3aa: CASSFRQGGEKLFF
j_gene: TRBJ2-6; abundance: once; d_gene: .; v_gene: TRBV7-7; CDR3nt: TGTGCTAGCGGCCCATTTGGGGCCAACGTCCTGACTTTC; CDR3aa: CASGPFGANVLTF